Included here is one TCR beta chain sequence, with context. No antigen is known for it. Combining a sample-barcoded 5' primer with a J-beta primer mix, a second PCR ran for roughly 7 to 12 cycles. MiXCR, applied by TCRdb to the 5' RACE reads, yields one record per CDR3 protein. The profile covers roughly 1 million distinct CDR3 sequences, with almost 25% appearing a single time and 0.65% to 0.75% taken by the ten largest. This record comes from a study of blood T cells in healthy people across ages. Study-level results: TCR beta diversity correlated strongly with naive T cell percentage.

Unmatched junction bases numbered 10, after V lost 10 bases and J lost 1 base. This CDR3 has 15 residues. These same data were also listed under a study on T cells of mothers and their children. That work contributes: Three healthy Caucasian mothers and their six children donated. The yield was over 9 million TCR beta CDR3 reads from each mother and a few million from each child.

Material: blood. The receptor was derived from a girl aged 2-10 years in good health. The J gene is TRBJ2-5, the V gene TRBV12-3 or TRBV12-4; 9 bases line up with TRBD1. The CDR3 coding sequence is TGTGCCACCCAGACCGGGACAGGGCCCCAAGAGACCCAGTACTTC. Amino acids: CATQTGTGPQETQYF.